What follows are 10 T cell receptor beta chains derived from one specimen sequenced in a study of PD-1 blockade in classical Hodgkin lymphoma. Here immunoSEQ multiplex PCR was the method, and the copy in TCRdb shows in-frame clones only, minus some. This table holds around 93,000 clones, about three quarters found once. Time point indicated: cycle 4 day 1 (C4D1), after about 6 weeks of nivolumab. With no exception, relapse followed autologous stem cell transplantation in all patients, and brentuximab vedotin exposure varied. The specimen comprised peripheral blood mononuclear cells (PBMCs), sampled before the fourth cycle of nivolumab. The receptors here all came from a human donor with classical Hodgkin lymphoma.

This chain uses TRBV6-5 with TRBJ2-3; 9 nucleotides line up with TRBD1. Per the germline V gene, CDR1 is MNHEY and CDR2 is SVGAGI. The CDR3 has 15 amino acids. J lost 1 base, V lost 4 bases, and 3 bases had no gene match. The CDR3 coding sequence is TGTGCCAGCAGTTGGGGACAGGGCGGCACAGATACGCAGTATTTT. Amino acid sequence: CASSWGQGGTDTQYF.

This chain links TRBV18 with TRBJ2-7, with TRBD1 as a possible D gene (6 bases). The germline V gene encodes CDR1 KGHSH and CDR2 LQKENI. The CDR3 is 14 amino acids. Trimming left V 0 bases short and J 2 bases short, with 8 bases between. CDR3 loop: CASSPPKGAYEQYF. Here the CDR3 DNA reads TGTGCCAGCTCACCACCGAAGGGGGCCTACGAGCAGTACTTC.

The V gene is TRBV19, the J gene TRBJ1-3; D is undetermined. V dropped 3 bases and J dropped 0 bases, with 6 bases sitting between them. The germline gives CDR1 LNHDA, CDR2 SQIVND (reference sequence). This CDR3 is built from 14 residues. CDR3 coding DNA: TGTGCCAGTAGTATGTATAGCTCTGGAAACACCATATATTTT. Amino acids: CASSMYSSGNTIYF. Full variable domain (outside the CDR3, taken from reference TRBV19 and TRBJ1-3): DGGITQSPKYLFRKEGQNVTLSCEQNLNHDAMYWYRQDPGQGLRLIYYSQIVNDFQKGDIAEGYSVSREKKESFPLTVTSAQKNPTAFYLCASSMYSSGNTIYFGEGSWLTVV.

This chain links TRBV18 with TRBJ2-7; the match to TRBD1 covers 9 bases. The CDR3 covers 16 residues. Trimming removed 5 bases from V and 2 bases from J; junction bases left unmatched: 10. CDR1 and CDR2 from the germline V gene are KGHSH and LQKENI. The CDR3, as DNA: TGTGCCAGCTCAAAGGACGGGACAGGGCCCCCCTACGAGCAGTACTTC. As protein: CASSKDGTGPPYEQYF.

V usage is TRBV2 and J usage is TRBJ2-2; 14 bases align to TRBD2. The CDR3 runs to 18 residues. The V segment lost 1 base and the J segment 4 bases; nucleotides outside the gene matches: 5. Per the germline V gene, CDR1 is SNHLY and CDR2 is FYNNEI. The CDR3 reads CASSEGLAGGVLTGELFF. CDR3 bases: TGTGCCAGCAGTGAAGGACTAGCGGGAGGGGTACTCACCGGGGAGCTGTTTTTT.

This chain joins TRBV11-2 and TRBJ1-1, with D perhaps TRBD1 (5 bases). The CDR3 contains 12 residues. In germline, CDR1 is SGHAT, CDR2 FQNNGV. V lost 6 bases, J lost 11 bases, and 16 bases lay in between. DNA for the CDR3: TGTGCCAGCAGTCGGGACTCCGGCGAGGCTTTCTTT. Amino acid sequence: CASSRDSGEAFF.

The chain employs TRBV7-9 and TRBJ1-4; D possibly corresponds to TRBD1 (5 bases). CDR1 SEHNR and CDR2 FQNEAQ come from the germline V gene (reference sequence). The CDR3 runs 14 residues. V was clipped by 4 bases and J by 5 bases, with 11 bases between them. The CDR3 reads CASSSSGLNEKLFF. The CDR3 nucleotides are TGTGCCAGCAGCTCCTCGGGGCTGAATGAAAAACTGTTTTTT. The whole variable domain, remainder taken from reference TRBV7-9 and TRBJ1-4, is DTGVSQNPRHKITKRGQNVTFRCDPISEHNRLYWYRQTLGQGPEFLTYFQNEAQLEKSRLLSDRFSAERPKGSFSTLEIQRTEQGDSAMYLCASSSSGLNEKLFFGSGTQLSVL.

The chain joins TRBV4-3 to TRBJ2-1; D is unresolved. V was cut by 1 base and J by 0 bases, with 7 bases left in between. This CDR3 has 15 amino acids. Germline CDR1 LGHNA, CDR2 YSLEER. The CDR3 here is CASSQGRSSYNEQFF. The CDR3 DNA sequence: TGCGCCAGCAGCCAAGGCAGGAGCTCCTACAATGAGCAGTTCTTC.

The genes are TRBV9 and TRBJ1-1; D call uncertain. CDR3 length: 13 residues. CDR1 is SGDLS and CDR2 is YYNGEE in the germline V gene. V shed 3 bases and J shed 0 bases, with 6 bases lying between them. This CDR3 reads CASSARLNTEAFF. CDR3 coding DNA: TGTGCCAGCAGCGCTAGGCTGAACACTGAAGCTTTCTTT.

The chain links TRBV5-6 to TRBJ2-5, with 9 bases fitting TRBD2. The V and J ends lost 4 bases and 1 base, in that order; junction bases with no gene match: 5. CDR1 is SGHDT and CDR2 is YYEEEE in the germline V gene. There are 15 residues in the CDR3. The chain's CDR3 is CASSPAGGAQETQYF. CDR3 sequence (DNA): TGTGCCAGCAGCCCCGCGGGGGGGGCCCAAGAGACCCAGTACTTC.